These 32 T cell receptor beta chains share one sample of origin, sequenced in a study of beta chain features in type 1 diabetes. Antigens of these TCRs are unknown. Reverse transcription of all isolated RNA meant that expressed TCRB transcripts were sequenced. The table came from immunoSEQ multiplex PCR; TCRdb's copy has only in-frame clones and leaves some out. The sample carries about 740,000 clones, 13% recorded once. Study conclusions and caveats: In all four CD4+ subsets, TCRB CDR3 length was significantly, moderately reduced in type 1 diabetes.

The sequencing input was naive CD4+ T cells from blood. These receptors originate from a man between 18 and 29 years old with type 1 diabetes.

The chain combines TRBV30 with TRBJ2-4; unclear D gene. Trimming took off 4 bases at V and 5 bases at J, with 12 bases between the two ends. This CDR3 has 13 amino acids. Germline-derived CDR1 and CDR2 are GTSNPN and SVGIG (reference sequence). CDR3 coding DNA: TGTGCCTGGACCCCCGGGTCCCAAAACATTCAGTACTTC. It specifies CAWTPGSQNIQYF.

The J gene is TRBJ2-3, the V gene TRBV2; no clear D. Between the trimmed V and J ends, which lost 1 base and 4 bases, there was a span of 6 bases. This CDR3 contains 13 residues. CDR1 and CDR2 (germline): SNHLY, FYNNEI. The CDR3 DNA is TGTGCCAGCAGTGAAGGGCGCCCAGATACGCAGTATTTT. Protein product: CASSEGRPDTQYF.

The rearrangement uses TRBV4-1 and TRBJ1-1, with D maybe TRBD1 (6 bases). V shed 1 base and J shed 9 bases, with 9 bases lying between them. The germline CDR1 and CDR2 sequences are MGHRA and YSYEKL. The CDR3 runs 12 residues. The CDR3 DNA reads TGCGCCAGCAGCCAAGCACAGGGAAAAGCTTTCTTT. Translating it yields CASSQAQGKAFF.

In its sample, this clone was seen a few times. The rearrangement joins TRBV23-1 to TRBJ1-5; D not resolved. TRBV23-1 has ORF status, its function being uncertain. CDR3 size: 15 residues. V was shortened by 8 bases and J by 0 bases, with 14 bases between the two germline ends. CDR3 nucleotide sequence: TGCGCCAGCGCGGCCGGCCCGTATAGCAATCAGCCCCAGCATTTT. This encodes CASAAGPYSNQPQHF.

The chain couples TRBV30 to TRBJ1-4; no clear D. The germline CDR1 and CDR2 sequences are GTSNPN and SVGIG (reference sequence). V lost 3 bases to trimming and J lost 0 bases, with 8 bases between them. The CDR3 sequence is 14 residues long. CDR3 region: CAWSASATNEKLFF. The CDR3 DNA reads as TGTGCCTGGAGCGCCTCTGCAACTAATGAAAAACTGTTTTTT.

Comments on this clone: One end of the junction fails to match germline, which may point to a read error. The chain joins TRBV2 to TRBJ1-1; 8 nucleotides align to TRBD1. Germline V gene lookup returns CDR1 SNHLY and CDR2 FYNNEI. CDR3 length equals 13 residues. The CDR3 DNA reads TGTGCCAGCAGTTATGGGACAGGCCCGTTTCAGTCTTTT. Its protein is CASSYGTGPFQSF.

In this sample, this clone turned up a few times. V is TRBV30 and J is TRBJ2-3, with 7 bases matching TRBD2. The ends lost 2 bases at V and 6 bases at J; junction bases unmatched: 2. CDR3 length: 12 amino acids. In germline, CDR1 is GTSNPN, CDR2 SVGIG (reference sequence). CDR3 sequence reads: CAWSQAGDTQYF. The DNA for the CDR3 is TGTGCCTGGAGTCAAGCGGGGGATACGCAGTATTTT. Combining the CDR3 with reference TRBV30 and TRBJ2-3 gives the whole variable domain SQTIHQWPATLVQPVGSPLSLECTVEGTSNPNLYWYRQAAGRGLQLLFYSVGIGQISSEVPQNLSASRPQDRQFILSSKKLLLSDSGFYLCAWSQAGDTQYFGPGTRLTVL.

This CDR3 reads CASSLVGRGNYGYTF. The DNA for the CDR3 is TGTGCCAGCAGTTTAGTCGGACGGGGCAACTATGGCTACACCTTC. The rearrangement links TRBV27 to TRBJ1-2, with D possibly matching TRBD1 (5 bases). Germline V CDR1 and CDR2: MNHEY, SMNVEV (reference sequence). Between the trimmed V and J ends, which lost 2 bases and 2 bases, there was a span of 12 bases. The CDR3 length is 15 residues.

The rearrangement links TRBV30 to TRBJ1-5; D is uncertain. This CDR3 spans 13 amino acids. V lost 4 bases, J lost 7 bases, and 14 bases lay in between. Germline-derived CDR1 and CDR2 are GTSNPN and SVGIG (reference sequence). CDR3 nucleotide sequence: TGTGCCTGGACCAATGGGGTAGGGCAGCCCCAGCATTTT. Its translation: CAWTNGVGQPQHF.

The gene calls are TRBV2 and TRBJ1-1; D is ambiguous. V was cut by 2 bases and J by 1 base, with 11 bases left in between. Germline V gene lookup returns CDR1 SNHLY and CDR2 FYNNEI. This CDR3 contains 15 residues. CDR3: CASSESGLTNTEAFF. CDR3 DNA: TGTGCCAGCAGTGAAAGTGGCCTGACGAACACTGAAGCTTTCTTT.

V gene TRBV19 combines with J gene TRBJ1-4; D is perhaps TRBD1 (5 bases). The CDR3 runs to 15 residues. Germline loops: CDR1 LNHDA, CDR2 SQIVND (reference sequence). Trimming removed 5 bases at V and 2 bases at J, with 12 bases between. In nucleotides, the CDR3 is TGTGCCAGTAGTGCCCAGGGACTCACTAATGAAAAACTGTTTTTT. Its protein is CASSAQGLTNEKLFF.

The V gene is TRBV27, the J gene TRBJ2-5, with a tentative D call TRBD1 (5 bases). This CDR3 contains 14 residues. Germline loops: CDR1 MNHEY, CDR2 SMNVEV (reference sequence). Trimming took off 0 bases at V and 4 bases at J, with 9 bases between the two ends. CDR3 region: CASSLSPGSETQYF. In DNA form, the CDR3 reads TGTGCCAGCAGTTTATCGCCAGGGTCAGAGACCCAGTACTTC.

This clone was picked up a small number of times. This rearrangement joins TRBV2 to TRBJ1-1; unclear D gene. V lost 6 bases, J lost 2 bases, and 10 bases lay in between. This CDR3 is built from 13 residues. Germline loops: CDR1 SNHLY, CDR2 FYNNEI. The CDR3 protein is CASRLHVNTEAFF. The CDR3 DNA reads TGTGCCAGCAGGTTACACGTCAACACTGAAGCTTTCTTT.

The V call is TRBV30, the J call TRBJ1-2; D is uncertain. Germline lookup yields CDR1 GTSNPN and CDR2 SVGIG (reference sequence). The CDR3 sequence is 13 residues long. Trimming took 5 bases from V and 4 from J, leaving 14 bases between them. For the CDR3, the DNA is TGTGCCTGGGAGCTTACGGAGTCCTATGGCTACACCTTC. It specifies CAWELTESYGYTF. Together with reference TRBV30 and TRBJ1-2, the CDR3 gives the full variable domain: SQTIHQWPATLVQPVGSPLSLECTVEGTSNPNLYWYRQAAGRGLQLLFYSVGIGQISSEVPQNLSASRPQDRQFILSSKKLLLSDSGFYLCAWELTESYGYTFGSGTRLTVV.

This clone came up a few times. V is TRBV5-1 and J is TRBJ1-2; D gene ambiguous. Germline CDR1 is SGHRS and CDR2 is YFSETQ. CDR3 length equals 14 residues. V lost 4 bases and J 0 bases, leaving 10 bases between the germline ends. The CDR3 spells CASSQRPPNYGYTF. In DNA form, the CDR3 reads TGCGCCAGCAGCCAGAGACCTCCTAACTATGGCTACACCTTC.

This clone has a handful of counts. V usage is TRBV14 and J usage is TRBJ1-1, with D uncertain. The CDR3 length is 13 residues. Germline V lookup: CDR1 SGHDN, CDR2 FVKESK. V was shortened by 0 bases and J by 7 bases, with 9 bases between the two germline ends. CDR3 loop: CASSQDASSEAFF. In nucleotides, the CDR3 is TGTGCCAGCAGCCAAGATGCGTCGAGTGAAGCTTTCTTT.

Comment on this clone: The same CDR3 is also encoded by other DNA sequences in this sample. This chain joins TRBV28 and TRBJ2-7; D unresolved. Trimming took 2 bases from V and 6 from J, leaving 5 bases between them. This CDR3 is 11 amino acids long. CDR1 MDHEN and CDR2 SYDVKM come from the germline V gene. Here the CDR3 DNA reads TGTGCCAGCAGTTTAAGGAGCGAGCAGTACTTC. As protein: CASSLRSEQYF. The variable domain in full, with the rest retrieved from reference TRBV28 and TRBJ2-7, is DVKVTQSSRYLVKRTGEKVFLECVQDMDHENMFWYRQDPGLGLRLIYFSYDVKMKEKGDIPEGYSVSREKKERFSLILESASTNQTSMYLCASSLRSEQYFGPGTRLTVT.

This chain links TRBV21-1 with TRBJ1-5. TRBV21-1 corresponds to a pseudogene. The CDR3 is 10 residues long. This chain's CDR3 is CASSLAGTYF. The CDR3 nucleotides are TGTGCCAGCAGCCTTGCCGGGACCTATTTT.

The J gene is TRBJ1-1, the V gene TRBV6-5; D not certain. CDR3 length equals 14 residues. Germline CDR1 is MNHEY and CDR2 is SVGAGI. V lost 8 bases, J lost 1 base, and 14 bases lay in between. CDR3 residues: CASRLDGGNTEAFF. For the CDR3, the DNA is TGTGCCAGCCGTCTGGACGGAGGGAACACTGAAGCTTTCTTT.

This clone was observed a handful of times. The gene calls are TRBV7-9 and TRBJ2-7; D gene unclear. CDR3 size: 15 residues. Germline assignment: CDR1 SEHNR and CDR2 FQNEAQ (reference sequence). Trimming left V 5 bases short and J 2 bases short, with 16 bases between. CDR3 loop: CASSTQERGPYEQYF. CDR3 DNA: TGTGCCAGCAGCACCCAGGAACGTGGCCCCTACGAGCAGTACTTC. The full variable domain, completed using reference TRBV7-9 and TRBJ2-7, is DTGVSQNPRHKITKRGQNVTFRCDPISEHNRLYWYRQTLGQGPEFLTYFQNEAQLEKSRLLSDRFSAERPKGSFSTLEIQRTEQGDSAMYLCASSTQERGPYEQYFGPGTRLTVT.

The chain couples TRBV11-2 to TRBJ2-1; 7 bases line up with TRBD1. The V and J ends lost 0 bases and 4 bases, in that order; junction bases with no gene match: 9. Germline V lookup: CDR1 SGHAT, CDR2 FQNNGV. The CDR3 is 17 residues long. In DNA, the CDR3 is TGTGCCAGCAGCTTAGACCGACAGGGTAAGCCATACAATGAGCAGTTCTTC. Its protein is CASSLDRQGKPYNEQFF.

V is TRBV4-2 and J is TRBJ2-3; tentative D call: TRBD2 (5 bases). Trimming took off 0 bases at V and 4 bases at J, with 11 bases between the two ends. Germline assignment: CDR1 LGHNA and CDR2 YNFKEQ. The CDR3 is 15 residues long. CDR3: CASSQDPGSADTQYF. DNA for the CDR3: TGTGCCAGCAGCCAAGATCCGGGGAGCGCAGATACGCAGTATTTT.

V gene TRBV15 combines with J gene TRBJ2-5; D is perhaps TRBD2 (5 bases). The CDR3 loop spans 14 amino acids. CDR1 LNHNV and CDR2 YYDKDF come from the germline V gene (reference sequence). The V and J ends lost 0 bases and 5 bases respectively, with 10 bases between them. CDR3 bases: TGTGCCACCAGCAGAGATAAAGCGGCGGAGACCCAGTACTTC. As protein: CATSRDKAAETQYF.

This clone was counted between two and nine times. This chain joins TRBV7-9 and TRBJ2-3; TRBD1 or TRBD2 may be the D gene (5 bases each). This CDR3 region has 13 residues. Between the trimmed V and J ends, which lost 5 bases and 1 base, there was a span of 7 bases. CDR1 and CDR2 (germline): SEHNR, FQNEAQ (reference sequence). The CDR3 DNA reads TGTGCCAGCAGCCGAGGGGGCACAGATACGCAGTATTTT. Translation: CASSRGGTDTQYF.

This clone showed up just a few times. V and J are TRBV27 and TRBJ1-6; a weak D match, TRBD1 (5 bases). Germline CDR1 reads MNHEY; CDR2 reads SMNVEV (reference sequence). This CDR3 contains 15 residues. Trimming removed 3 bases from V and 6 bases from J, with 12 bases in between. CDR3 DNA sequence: TGTGCCAGCAGTTTGTACAGGATGGGTAATTCACCCCTCCACTTT. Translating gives CASSLYRMGNSPLHF.

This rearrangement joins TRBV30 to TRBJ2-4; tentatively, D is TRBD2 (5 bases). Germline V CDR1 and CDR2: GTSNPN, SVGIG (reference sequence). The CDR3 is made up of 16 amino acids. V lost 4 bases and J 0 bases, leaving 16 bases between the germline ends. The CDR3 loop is CAWKEGSLLAKNIQYF. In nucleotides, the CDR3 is TGTGCCTGGAAGGAAGGGAGTCTACTAGCCAAAAACATTCAGTACTTC.

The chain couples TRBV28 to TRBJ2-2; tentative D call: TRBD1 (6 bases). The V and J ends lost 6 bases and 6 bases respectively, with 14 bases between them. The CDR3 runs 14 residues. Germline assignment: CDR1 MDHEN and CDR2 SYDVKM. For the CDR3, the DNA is TGTGCCAGCAGCGGGCAGGGGATGTCCGGGGAGCTGTTTTTT. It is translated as CASSGQGMSGELFF.

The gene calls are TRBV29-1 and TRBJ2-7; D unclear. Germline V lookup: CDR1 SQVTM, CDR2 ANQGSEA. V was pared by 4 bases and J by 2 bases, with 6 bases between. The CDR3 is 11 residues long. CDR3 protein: CSVGMTYEQYF. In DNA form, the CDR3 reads TGCAGCGTTGGAATGACCTACGAGCAGTACTTC.

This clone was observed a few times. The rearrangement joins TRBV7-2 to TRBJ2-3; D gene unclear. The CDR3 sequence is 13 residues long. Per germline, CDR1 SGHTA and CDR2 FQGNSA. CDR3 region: CAGSRQHTDTQYF. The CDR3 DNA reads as TGTGCAGGATCCAGGCAGCACACAGATACGCAGTATTTT. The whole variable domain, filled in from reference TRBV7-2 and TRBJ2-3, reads GAGVSQSPSNKVTEKGKDVELRCDPISGHTALYWYRQSLGQGLEFLIYFQGNSAPDKSGLPSDRFSAERTGGSVSTLTIQRTQQEDSAVYLCAGSRQHTDTQYFGPGTRLTVL.

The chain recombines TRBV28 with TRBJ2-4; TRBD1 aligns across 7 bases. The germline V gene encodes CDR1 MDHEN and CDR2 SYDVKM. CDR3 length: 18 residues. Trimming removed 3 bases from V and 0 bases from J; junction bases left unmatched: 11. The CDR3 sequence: CASSLYLQGSLAKNIQYF. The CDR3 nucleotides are TGTGCCAGCAGTTTGTACTTACAGGGGTCTCTAGCCAAAAACATTCAGTACTTC.

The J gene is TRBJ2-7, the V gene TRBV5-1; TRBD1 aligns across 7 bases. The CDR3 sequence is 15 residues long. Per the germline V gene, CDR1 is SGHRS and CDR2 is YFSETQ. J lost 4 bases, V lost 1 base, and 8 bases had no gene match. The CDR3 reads CASSLTPDRWYEQYF. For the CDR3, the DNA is TGCGCCAGCAGCTTGACCCCGGACAGGTGGTACGAGCAGTACTTC. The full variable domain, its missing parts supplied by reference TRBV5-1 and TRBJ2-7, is KAGVTQTPRYLIKTRGQQVTLSCSPISGHRSVSWYQQTPGQGLQFLFEYFSETQRNKGNFPGRFSGRQFSNSRSEMNVSTLELGDSALYLCASSLTPDRWYEQYFGPGTRLTVT.

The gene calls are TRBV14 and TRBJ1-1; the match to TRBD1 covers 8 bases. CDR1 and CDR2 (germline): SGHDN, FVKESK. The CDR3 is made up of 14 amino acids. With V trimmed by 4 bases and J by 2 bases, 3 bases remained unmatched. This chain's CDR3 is CASSLQGGNTEAFF. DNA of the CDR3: TGTGCCAGCAGCCTACAGGGGGGAAACACTGAAGCTTTCTTT.